The present T cell receptor (beta chain) was sequenced within a study of human T cells and chemical hapten exposure. Study information: Per-sample TCR yields varied mainly from small pooled library volume differences.

The CDR3 has 15 amino acids. From germline, CDR1 is LGHDT and CDR2 YNNKEL (reference sequence). Trimming removed 6 bases at V and 4 bases at J, with 16 bases between. Specified time point: patch test 1, 2 weeks after DPC sensitization. The treatment here: therapeutic diphenylcyclopropenone sensitization with weekly scalp DPC. Notes on this clonotype: Its antigen is not identified.

General study results and limits: As the donors had alopecia, their immune response may differ from healthy people's.

TCRdb recomputed calls from the RACE reads with MiXCR, one row per CDR3 protein. The sample lists roughly 200,000 distinct CDR3 sequences, approximately 20% occurring once. The chain links TRBV3-1 to TRBJ2-1; a possible D gene is TRBD2 (6 bases). The clonotype originates from a woman aged 50 to 65 with alopecia areata. Some clones in this sample may be carry-over from other donors' samples. The source material was whole blood, sampled in connection with sensitization to the hapten diphenylcyclopropenone (DPC). The CDR3 DNA reads as TGTGCCAGCAGTCAACTACCCGGGAGTTACAATGAGCAGTTCTTC. Translation gives CASSQLPGSYNEQFF.